The subject of this entry is one TCR beta chain. Frozen PBMC stocks contributed 2 to 2.5 micrograms of genomic DNA to the TCR beta libraries. V was cut by 4 bases and J by 2 bases, with 17 bases left in between. The germline CDR1 and CDR2 sequences are LGHNA and YNFKEQ. The CDR3 loop spans 16 amino acids. TCRdb keeps only in-frame clones here, not all; method: immunoSEQ multiplex PCR. The sample consists of around 310,000 clones, just under 80% of them appearing once. This sample is drawn from a study of cytotoxic CD8 clonotypes in ibrutinib-treated CLL. Study overall: Enrolment comprised eleven to twelve relapsed/refractory and more than 14 treatment-naive patients; some 18 were IGHV unmutated.

The chain has TRBV4-2 and TRBJ1-1, with D possibly TRBD1 on 6 matching bases. The receptor's source is a human donor with chronic lymphocytic leukemia. Sample: PBMCs, taken before ibrutinib treatment. The CDR3 sequence: CASSRPAFRGNTEAFF. The DNA of the CDR3 is TGTGCCAGCAGCCGCCCAGCTTTCAGGGGAAACACTGAAGCTTTCTTT.